This is a list of T cell receptor beta chains from one sample in a study of early T cells in non-severe SARS-CoV-2 infection. Using its own MiXCR run on the 5' RACE reads, TCRdb lists one record per CDR3 protein. Here the sample spans 20,000 to 25,000 distinct CDR3 sequences, around 4.5% being singletons. Sequenced sample: whole blood. The origin of the receptors is an adult who was a healthcare worker with PCR-confirmed SARS-CoV-2 infection or an uninfected control (not recorded which). The CDR3 runs from the conserved cysteine through the conserved F or W. Fields, in order: V gene, CDR3 length, D gene, clone size, J gene, CDR3 DNA, CDR3 protein. The D gene is left open where the match is weak. A clone size is listed for some rows: how often the clone was seen (once, few, many), or a class if it is expanded.

TRBV11-3,15,TRBD1,many,TRBJ2-3,TGTGCCAGCAGCCCCGGACAGGGAAGCACAGATACGCAGTATTTT,CASSPGQGSTDTQYF
TRBV6-2/TRBV6-3,14,NA,NA,TRBJ2-1,TGTGCCACCTGGGGGATATTGGGGGACAATGAGCAGTTCTTC,CATWGILGDNEQFF
TRBV29-1,13,NA,many,TRBJ2-3,TGCAGCGCAGAAAGGCCCAGCGTAGATACGCAGTATTTT,CSAERPSVDTQYF
TRBV6-4,15,NA,many,TRBJ2-1,TGTGCCAGCAGTAGTCATGTGGGACGGTACAATGAGCAGTTCTTC,CASSSHVGRYNEQFF
TRBV7-9,16,NA,many,TRBJ2-1,TGTGCCAGCAGCTTAGCGCAGACAATGACCTACAATGAGCAGTTCTTC,CASSLAQTMTYNEQFF
TRBV12-3/TRBV12-4,12,NA,few,TRBJ2-3,TGTGCCAGCAGGGGGCAAGCAGATACGCAGTATTTT,CASRGQADTQYF
TRBV12-3/TRBV12-4,13,NA,medium-sized,TRBJ2-5,TGTGCCAGCAGTTTATTTGTGGTGGAGACCCAGTACTTC,CASSLFVVETQYF
TRBV12-3/TRBV12-4,12,NA,many,TRBJ1-5,TGTGCCAGCAGTTTGGGACAACAGCCCCAGCATTTT,CASSLGQQPQHF
TRBV14,13,TRBD1,many,TRBJ2-1,TGTGCCAGCAGCCTTACAGGGGGCAATGAGCAGTTCTTC,CASSLTGGNEQFF
TRBV7-2,16,TRBD2,NA,TRBJ2-1,TGTGCCAGCAGGTCCCCAAGGACTAGCGGGAAAGGTGAGCAGTTCTTC,CASRSPRTSGKGEQFF
TRBV10-3,14,TRBD1,few,TRBJ2-7,TGTGCCATCAGTTCAGGGGGTTCCACCTACGAGCAGTACTTC,CAISSGGSTYEQYF
TRBV4-2,15,NA,NA,TRBJ2-1,TGTGCCAGCAGCCAAGGGGTGGGCGGCTCCCATGAGCAGTTCTTC,CASSQGVGGSHEQFF
TRBV18,13,TRBD1,NA,TRBJ1-2,TGTGCCAGCTCAACAGACAGGGAATATGGCTACACCTTC,CASSTDREYGYTF
TRBV5-1,14,NA,NA,TRBJ1-1,TGCGCCAGCAGCTTGGGGGACCGGGGCACTGAAGCTTTCTTT,CASSLGDRGTEAFF
TRBV12-3/TRBV12-4,14,NA,many,TRBJ1-1,TGTGCCAGCAGTTCAGGGACCTTGAGGACTGAAGCTTTCTTT,CASSSGTLRTEAFF
TRBV6-5,13,NA,many,TRBJ2-3,TGTGCCAGCAGCCAAGGTGGGGCCGATACGCAGTATTTT,CASSQGGADTQYF
TRBV6-2/TRBV6-3,16,TRBD1,NA,TRBJ2-7,TGTGCCAGCAGTTACCCCCGCGACAGGGTAAATTACGAGCAGTACTTC,CASSYPRDRVNYEQYF
TRBV29-1,12,TRBD2,medium-sized,TRBJ2-3,TGCAGCGCCCGGGAGGGCCTTAATACGCAGTATTTT,CSAREGLNTQYF
TRBV3-1,16,TRBD1,medium-sized,TRBJ2-1,TGTGCCAGCAGCCAAATAGGACAGGGAGGTTTGGTTGAGCAGTTCTTC,CASSQIGQGGLVEQFF
TRBV4-3,14,NA,few,TRBJ2-1,TGCGCCAGCAGCCAAGGTAACAGGGAGAATGAGCAGTTCTTC,CASSQGNRENEQFF
TRBV11-2,14,NA,NA,TRBJ2-7,TGTGCCAGCAGCTTAGACGGGGACCCCTACGAGCAGTACTTC,CASSLDGDPYEQYF
TRBV11-2,12,NA,many,TRBJ2-1,TGTGCCAGCAGCTTACAAGTTAATGAGCAGTTCTTC,CASSLQVNEQFF
TRBV4-2,17,TRBD2,many,TRBJ2-7,TGTGCCAGCAGCCAGGGGGTGGGTAGCGGGAGGGCCCCGGAGCAGTACTTC,CASSQGVGSGRAPEQYF